A single sample gave rise to the 20 T cell receptor beta chains below, sequenced in a study of blood T cells in healthy people across ages. Alongside a J-beta primer mix, a sample-barcoded 5' primer served in a second PCR lasting 7 to 11 cycles. TCRdb independently ran MiXCR on the 5' RACE reads; one entry per CDR3 protein. The data hold roughly 1.9 million distinct CDR3 sequences, with roughly two fifths observed a single time. Sequencing was performed on blood. Receptor source: a human donor in good health.

The chain uses TRBV12-3 or TRBV12-4 and TRBJ2-5; D is ambiguous. The CDR3 totals 15 residues. V was clipped by 3 bases and J by 1 base, with 12 bases between them. CDR3 region: CASSFLPSSQETQYF. CDR3 nucleotide sequence: TGTGCCAGCAGTTTCTTGCCGTCCAGCCAAGAGACCCAGTACTTC.

The CDR3 region has the DNA TGTGCCAGTGAGAAGCAGAGCTACAATGAGCAGTTCTTC. Protein: CASEKQSYNEQFF. The chain joins TRBV7-9 to TRBJ2-1, with D unclear. Trimming removed 9 bases from V and 3 bases from J, with 12 bases in between. Germline V gene lookup returns CDR1 SEHNR and CDR2 FQNEAQ (reference sequence). The CDR3 sequence is 13 residues long.

This clonotype has just one count. At one of its ends the junction is not consistent with the germline gene, which may arise from a read error. The V gene is TRBV7-3, the J gene TRBJ2-1, with D tentatively TRBD1 (5 bases). The CDR3 covers 14 residues. CDR1 is SGHTA and CDR2 is FQGTGA in the germline V gene. The CDR3 is CASSLNGQGNVQFF. Written as DNA, the CDR3 is TGTGCCAGCAGCTTAAATGGCCAGGGTAATGTGCAGTTCTTC. The full variable domain, with the rest looked up from reference TRBV7-3 and TRBJ2-1, is GAGVSQTPSNKVTEKGKYVELRCDPISGHTALYWYRQSLGQGPEFLIYFQGTGAADDSGLPNDRFFAVRPEGSVSTLKIQRTERGDSAVYLCASSLNGQGNVQFFGPGTRLTVL.

This clonotype occurred a few times. The chain combines TRBV7-7 with TRBJ2-7; D assignment may be TRBD1 or TRBD2 (5 bases each). Germline CDR1 reads SSHAT; CDR2 reads FNYEAQ (reference sequence). Trimming removed 8 bases from V and 2 bases from J, with 10 bases in between. This CDR3 contains 12 residues. The CDR3: CASHRRPYEQYF. DNA for the CDR3: TGTGCCAGCCACAGGAGGCCCTACGAGCAGTACTTC.

The V and J genes are TRBV7-2 and TRBJ1-4; D is possibly TRBD1 (5 bases). The V end was cut by 5 bases, the J end by 9 bases, with 22 bases between. Germline V gene lookup returns CDR1 SGHTA and CDR2 FQGNSA. The CDR3 extends over 16 amino acids. The chain's CDR3 is CASSPNGGRTDQKLFF. The CDR3 DNA follows: TGTGCCAGCAGCCCCAATGGGGGGAGGACCGATCAAAAACTGTTTTTT. Full variable domain (rest looked up from reference TRBV7-2 and TRBJ1-4): GAGVSQSPSNKVTEKGKDVELRCDPISGHTALYWYRQSLGQGLEFLIYFQGNSAPDKSGLPSDRFSAERTGGSVSTLTIQRTQQEDSAVYLCASSPNGGRTDQKLFFGSGTQLSVL.

Note on this clonotype: The junction shows a germline mismatch at one end, possibly a read error. This chain connects TRBV29-1 to TRBJ2-7; no clear D. This CDR3 comprises 12 residues. In germline, CDR1 is SQVTM, CDR2 ANQGSEA. In DNA, the CDR3 is TGCGGCGTCGCCCTGTCACCCTACGAGCAGTACTTC. Translating gives CGVALSPYEQYF.

The table lists this clonotype with a few counts. The gene calls are TRBV6-5 and TRBJ2-7; D is undetermined. Germline V CDR1 and CDR2: MNHEY, SVGAGI. The CDR3 totals 15 residues. Trimming shortened V by 5 bases and J by 2 bases, and 16 bases separated the two germline ends. The CDR3: CASSLYRRDTYEQYF. In nucleotides, the CDR3 is TGTGCCAGCAGTCTATACAGAAGAGATACCTACGAGCAGTACTTC.

The chain employs TRBV5-1 and TRBJ2-5; 14 positions agree with TRBD2. The CDR3 loop spans 18 amino acids. Trimming removed 4 bases from V and 5 bases from J; junction bases left unmatched: 13. Germline CDR1 and CDR2: SGHRS and YFSETQ. CDR3 sequence: CASSQGTSGGIFTETQYF. The CDR3 nucleotides are TGCGCCAGCAGCCAAGGGACTAGCGGGGGCATATTCACTGAGACCCAGTACTTC.

The CDR3, as DNA: TGCAGTGCTAGAATCATAACTAGCCAACATCGGCATACGCAGTATTTT. It codes for CSARIITSQHRHTQYF. The chain links TRBV20-1 to TRBJ2-3; maybe TRBD2 (6 bases). Germline values: CDR1 DFQATT, CDR2 SNEGSKA (reference sequence). This CDR3 has 16 amino acids. V was pared by 2 bases and J by 7 bases, with 22 bases between.

The table lists this clonotype with a few counts. This chain connects TRBV29-1 to TRBJ2-4; D gene unclear. The J call may be faulty, since TRBJ2-7 better matches the DNA end. Germline CDR1 SQVTM, CDR2 ANQGSEA. CDR3 length equals 11 residues. The CDR3: CSTQESYEQYF. As DNA, the CDR3 is TGCAGCACCCAGGAAAGCTACGAGCAGTACTTC.

The chain employs TRBV29-1 and TRBJ2-1, with a weak D call TRBD2 (6 bases). This CDR3 has 14 residues. Trimming took off 2 bases at V and 10 bases at J, with 18 bases between the two ends. CDR1 SQVTM and CDR2 ANQGSEA come from the germline V gene. The CDR3 reads CSVELPSEGGEQFF. CDR3 nucleotides: TGCAGCGTTGAATTACCTAGCGAGGGCGGGGAGCAGTTCTTC.

This clonotype was counted a few times. The chain carries TRBV29-1 and TRBJ2-1; 8 nucleotides match TRBD1. The germline gives CDR1 SQVTM, CDR2 ANQGSEA. The CDR3 has 15 residues. J lost 7 bases, V lost 4 bases, and 12 bases had no gene match. CDR3 in amino acids: CSVVGIRGPGNEQFF. The CDR3 DNA is TGCAGCGTTGTTGGGATCAGGGGGCCAGGAAATGAGCAGTTCTTC.

The CDR3 sequence: CASSNQTGTGYTF. The CDR3, as DNA: TGTGCCAGCTCAAATCAGACAGGGACTGGCTACACCTTC. This chain links TRBV18 with TRBJ1-2, with 7 bases identical to TRBD1. CDR3 length: 13 residues. V gave up 5 bases and J gave up 7 bases; unmatched junction bases: 7. Germline CDR1 is KGHSH and CDR2 is LQKENI.

This rearrangement joins TRBV11-3 to TRBJ2-2, with D possibly matching TRBD1 (6 bases). V was trimmed by 2 bases and J by 7 bases, leaving 17 bases between them. CDR3 length: 16 amino acids. The germline V gene has CDR1 SGHNT and CDR2 YENEEA. CDR3 nucleotide sequence: TGTGCCAGCAGCTTAATATCCGTGGGGGCCGGCGGGGAGCTGTTTTTT. It yields the protein CASSLISVGAGGELFF.

The gene calls are TRBV9 and TRBJ2-5, with D possibly called TRBD1 or TRBD2 (5 bases each). CDR3 length equals 14 residues. In germline, CDR1 is SGDLS, CDR2 YYNGEE. The germline V and J ends were trimmed by 4 bases and 5 bases, with 15 bases remaining between them. This CDR3 reads CASSPMGVAETQYF. The CDR3, as DNA: TGTGCCAGCAGCCCTATGGGGGTTGCGGAGACCCAGTACTTC.

The rearrangement uses TRBV9 and TRBJ2-1; the D gene could be TRBD1 or TRBD2 (5 bases each). This CDR3 is 15 amino acids long. The V end lost 4 bases, the J end lost 1 base, and 12 bases lay between the germline ends. In germline, CDR1 is SGDLS, CDR2 YYNGEE. CDR3 nucleotides: TGTGCCAGCAGCTTGCTGGGACCATCCTACAATGAGCAGTTCTTC. Protein: CASSLLGPSYNEQFF.

This clonotype was counted a few times. The chain has TRBV20-1 and TRBJ2-4, with D tentatively TRBD2 (6 bases). Germline V gene data show CDR1 as DFQATT and CDR2 as SNEGSKA (reference sequence). Trimming left V 5 bases short and J 14 bases short, with 16 bases between. The CDR3 has 11 residues. The CDR3 nucleotides read TGCAGTGCTCCCACCCTAGGGGAGGAGTACTTC. It is translated as CSAPTLGEEYF.

This chain uses TRBV5-1 with TRBJ2-3; D is perhaps TRBD1 (6 bases). CDR1 is SGHRS and CDR2 is YFSETQ in the germline V gene. V gave up 0 bases and J gave up 4 bases, with 12 bases separating them. The CDR3 is 15 amino acids. The CDR3 region is CASSLVQGFSDTQYF. CDR3 DNA sequence: TGCGCCAGCAGCTTGGTACAGGGATTTTCAGATACGCAGTATTTT.

The chain has TRBV20-1 and TRBJ2-7; D gene unclear. Germline V gene data show CDR1 as DFQATT and CDR2 as SNEGSKA (reference sequence). V was pared by 4 bases and J by 2 bases, with 15 bases between. This CDR3 comprises 14 residues. CDR3 sequence reads: CSAIEPVDPYEQYF. CDR3 DNA: TGCAGTGCTATAGAGCCGGTAGACCCCTACGAGCAGTACTTC.

To note about this clonotype: The junction departs from germline at one end; a sequencing error may be responsible. The chain carries TRBV5-1 and TRBJ2-3; 10 nucleotides align to TRBD1. The germline V gene encodes CDR1 SGHRS and CDR2 YFSETQ. The CDR3 consists of 16 residues. DNA for the CDR3: TGCGCCTGCAGCTTGGGGGACAGGGGAGGCACAGATACGCAGTATTTT. The encoded protein is CACSLGDRGGTDTQYF.